A selection of T cell receptor beta chains follows, all from one sample in a study of OX40 agonist ivuxolimab in advanced cancers. Method: immunoSEQ multiplex PCR; TCRdb's copy keeps in-frame clones and lacks some. The profile shows roughly 80,000 clones, about nine tenths of them singletons. The sequencing here drew on CD4+ or CD8+ T cells sorted from blood, taken in a trial of the OX40 agonist ivuxolimab. All receptors come from an adult with an advanced solid tumor such as melanoma, head and neck, liver or kidney cancer. Each CDR3 is given with its conserved first and last residue. A D gene is named only where the DNA matches it firmly. Clone size, where shown, is once, few, many, or a class for clones that have expanded.

cdr3_nt cdr3_aa clone_size j_call v_call d_call
TGTGCCAGCAGCTTCCGGGCCTCGGGTGGTACCATATATTTT CASSFRASGGTIYF - TRBJ1-3 TRBV7-9 -
TGTGCCAGTAGTATTAGTGGCAATCAGCCCCAGCATTTT CASSISGNQPQHF - TRBJ1-5 TRBV19 -
TGTGCCAGCAGTTCGGACACAAACTACGAGCAGTACTTC CASSSDTNYEQYF - TRBJ2-7 TRBV28 -
TGCAGCGTTGCCCCCCAGGGAGGGTCCTCCTACGAGCAGTACTTC CSVAPQGGSSYEQYF - TRBJ2-7 TRBV29-1 TRBD2
TGCGCCAGCAGCTTGGCGGTAGGGCGGGAGCTCTACGAGCAGTACTTC CASSLAVGRELYEQYF once TRBJ2-7 TRBV5-1 TRBD2
TGTGCCAGCAGGCTAGCGGGAACTACAGATACGCAGTATTTT CASRLAGTTDTQYF - TRBJ2-3 TRBV11-2 TRBD2
TGTGCCAGCAGCGCTGGGACACAAGAGACCCAGTACTTC CASSAGTQETQYF - TRBJ2-5 TRBV7-7 -
TGCGCCAGCAGCTTGCAGGGGGTCCAAGAGACCCAGTACTTC CASSLQGVQETQYF - TRBJ2-5 TRBV5-1 TRBD1
TGTGCCAGCAGCTTAGGTGCCAGCACCGGGGAGCTGTTTTTT CASSLGASTGELFF - TRBJ2-2 TRBV11-2 -
TGTGCCAGCAGTGAATCTAGATGGGGGACTGGGGCCAACGTCCTGACTTTC CASSESRWGTGANVLTF - TRBJ2-6 TRBV6-1 -
TGTGCCAGCAGCTTATACGGGATTGTTGCTAATGAGCAGTTCTTC CASSLYGIVANEQFF few TRBJ2-1 TRBV7-6 -
TGTGTCAGAAGCTTACTGAGGACTAGATCTTCGTTTTATACGCAGTATTTT CVRSLLRTRSSFYTQYF - TRBJ2-3 TRBV7-5 -
TGTGCCAGCAGTGTCCGGGACCCCACAGAGGATAATGAGCAGTTCTTC CASSVRDPTEDNEQFF - TRBJ2-1 TRBV2 -
TGTGCCAGCAGCTTGAGAGCAGATACGCAGTATTTT CASSLRADTQYF - TRBJ2-3 TRBV5-8 -
TGTGCCAGCAGTTACGGGGAATCGAACACTGAAGCTTTCTTT CASSYGESNTEAFF - TRBJ1-1 TRBV6-6 -
TGTGCCAGCAGATTGCAGGGGGTGGGCTATGGCTACACCTTC CASRLQGVGYGYTF - TRBJ1-2 TRBV2 TRBD1
TGTGCCAGCAGTGGTGGGACGGCTCACTATGGCTACACCTTC CASSGGTAHYGYTF - TRBJ1-2 TRBV6-1 -
TGTGCCAGCAGCGGGGACAGGGGGATCTATGGCTACACCTTC CASSGDRGIYGYTF once TRBJ1-2 TRBV7-9 TRBD1
TGTGCCAGCAGCCGACGGGGGCAGACAGCTTTCTTT CASSRRGQTAFF - TRBJ1-1 TRBV6-5 -
TGTGCCATCAGGGAGCGGGGCACCGGGGAGCTGTTTTTT CAIRERGTGELFF - TRBJ2-2 TRBV10-3 TRBD2
TGCGCCAGCAGCCCAGGACAGGCGAGCTCCTACGAGCAGTACTTC CASSPGQASSYEQYF - TRBJ2-7 TRBV5-1 TRBD1
TGTGCCAGTAGTACCGGACTAGCGGGAGTTGGTGAGCAGTTCTTC CASSTGLAGVGEQFF once TRBJ2-1 TRBV19 TRBD2
TGTGCCAGTAGTTTCTCCACGGGAGGTGGAGAGACCCAGTACTTC CASSFSTGGGETQYF - TRBJ2-5 TRBV19 TRBD2
TGTGCCAGCAGCTTAGTGGACAGGGGAGGAGAGCAGTACTTC CASSLVDRGGEQYF - TRBJ2-7 TRBV7-9 TRBD1
TGTGCCAGCAGGGAAGGGGGCGCCGGTAATGAAAAACTGTTTTTT CASREGGAGNEKLFF - TRBJ1-4 TRBV5-4 TRBD1
TGTGCCAGCAGCTTTAACGATCCTAACTATGGCTACACCTTC CASSFNDPNYGYTF - TRBJ1-2 TRBV5-4 -
TGTGCCAGCAGTTTGGGACGGGCATCCTACGAGCAGTACTTC CASSLGRASYEQYF - TRBJ2-7 TRBV6-5 -
TGTGCCAGCAGCTCCACACCGGGACTAGCTACAATCCGACGCCCACAAGAGACCCAGTACTTC CASSSTPGLATIRRPQETQYF - TRBJ2-5 TRBV7-8 TRBD2
TGTGCCAGCAAACTAGAGAGCACAGATACGCAGTATTTT CASKLESTDTQYF once TRBJ2-3 TRBV2 -
TGTGCCAGCAGTTACGCGGGACAGGGGTCGCACGAGCAGTACTTC CASSYAGQGSHEQYF once TRBJ2-7 TRBV6-5 TRBD1
TGTGCCAGCAGTGTAGAAGACTACAATGAGCAGTTCTTC CASSVEDYNEQFF - TRBJ2-1 TRBV6-4 -
TGTGCCAGCAGCTTACTAGGGGCCGGCTACACCTTC CASSLLGAGYTF - TRBJ1-2 TRBV7-9 -
TGTGCCACCAGCCGCCGAGCGGGAGGCCCCTACAATGAGCAGTTCTTC CATSRRAGGPYNEQFF - TRBJ2-1 TRBV15 TRBD2